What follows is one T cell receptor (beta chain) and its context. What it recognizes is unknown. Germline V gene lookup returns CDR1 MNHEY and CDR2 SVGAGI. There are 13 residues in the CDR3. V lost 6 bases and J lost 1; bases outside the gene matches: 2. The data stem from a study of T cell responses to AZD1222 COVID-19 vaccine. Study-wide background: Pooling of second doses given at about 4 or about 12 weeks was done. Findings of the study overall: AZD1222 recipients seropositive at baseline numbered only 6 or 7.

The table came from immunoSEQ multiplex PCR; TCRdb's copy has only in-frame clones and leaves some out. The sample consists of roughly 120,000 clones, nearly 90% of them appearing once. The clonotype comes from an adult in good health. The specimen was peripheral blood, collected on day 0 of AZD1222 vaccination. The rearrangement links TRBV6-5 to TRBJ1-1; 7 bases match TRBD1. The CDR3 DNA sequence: TGTGCCAGCAGCGACAGGGAGAACACTGAAGCTTTCTTT. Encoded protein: CASSDRENTEAFF.